This TCR beta chain was recovered during a study of early T cells in non-severe SARS-CoV-2 infection. The overall study: Chains were unpaired, as sequencing was done on bulk RNA from unsorted whole blood.

MiXCR was run by TCRdb on the 5' RACE reads, yielding one entry per CDR3 protein. The sample shows roughly 64,000 distinct CDR3 sequences, less than 15% of them seen only once. The CDR3 is made up of 14 amino acids. The V gene lost 6 bases and the J gene lost 2 bases, with 14 bases spanning the gap. Germline V gene lookup returns CDR1 ENHRY and CDR2 SYGVKD. The chain recombines TRBV10-3 with TRBJ2-7; D is tentatively TRBD1 or TRBD2 (5 bases each). Material for sequencing was whole blood. The sequence was collected from an adult who was a healthcare worker with PCR-confirmed SARS-CoV-2 infection or an uninfected control (not recorded which). This CDR3 is CAIRIGTQAYEQYF. DNA of the CDR3: TGTGCCATCAGGATCGGGACGCAAGCCTACGAGCAGTACTTC.